These T cell receptor beta chains were read from a single sample in a study of blood T cell repertoires in COVID-19. Clones were sequenced by immunoSEQ multiplex PCR, and TCRdb holds only the in-frame ones, with some missing. The sample contains more than 95,000 clones, about 87% of which appear only once. The sample was peripheral blood. These receptor sequences come from a man aged 45-65 years with acute or convalescent COVID-19. Both conserved end residues are part of each CDR3. Each record gives: V gene, CDR3 protein.

v_gene: TRBV18; CDR3aa: CASSPRGYEQYF
v_gene: TRBV5-1; CDR3aa: CASSLTSGPYNEQFF
v_gene: TRBV2; CDR3aa: CASSMDRFDYGYTF
v_gene: TRBV7-2; CDR3aa: CASSPKVDRLYEQYF
v_gene: TRBV19; CDR3aa: CASSITGGGQPQHF
v_gene: TRBV28; CDR3aa: CASSSGPGLTYEQYF
v_gene: TRBV4-1; CDR3aa: CASSQEDITHSTDTQYF
v_gene: TRBV6-5; CDR3aa: CASTPPGANEKLFF
v_gene: TRBV19; CDR3aa: CASHKGSTDTQYF
v_gene: TRBV3-1/TRBV3-2; CDR3aa: CASSQDWRTGGFGPGNTIYF
v_gene: TRBV5-6; CDR3aa: CASSLVAGAGELFF
v_gene: TRBV3-1/TRBV3-2; CDR3aa: CASSQDWASGRGGADTQYF
v_gene: TRBV6-2/TRBV6-3; CDR3aa: CASSPPGQGFSNQPQHF
v_gene: TRBV6-2/TRBV6-3; CDR3aa: CASSYFRPGALNTEAFF
v_gene: TRBV5-4; CDR3aa: CASSSGQGWETQYF